One sample yielded the 25 T cell receptor beta chains listed below, sequenced in a study of blood T cell repertoires in COVID-19 (dated by TCRdb to the early 2020s). The library came from the immunoSEQ multiplex PCR assay. The source is immuneACCESS, and TCRdb retained only in-frame sequences with V and J called. Part of the clones is not carried over; for the studies checked, unresolved V genes explain less than half of this, and the remainder is unexplained. A total of 250,000 or so clones appear in this sample, 88% of them only once. The biggest ten clones account for 2.5% to 3.5% of the sample. Material for sequencing was PBMCs or T cells enriched from blood (not recorded which). These receptors all come from a woman in her thirties or forties who had been exposed to COVID-19.

As DNA, the CDR3 is TGTGCCAGCAGCCCGGGGACTAGCAGAGACAATGAGCAGTTCTTC. This translates into CASSPGTSRDNEQFF. V is TRBV3-1 (or the pseudogene TRBV3-2) and J is TRBJ2-1; TRBD2 aligns across 9 bases. The CDR3 is made up of 15 amino acids. Trimming cost V 4 bases and J 5 bases; bases outside gene matches: 6. Germline lookup yields CDR1 LGHDT and CDR2 YNNKEL (reference sequence).

This clone came up a few times. The genes are TRBV3-1 (or the pseudogene TRBV3-2) and TRBJ2-1; the D is unclear. Germline CDR1 LGHDT, CDR2 YNNKEL (reference sequence). The CDR3 is 12 residues long. V was pared by 5 bases and J by 9 bases, with 11 bases between. The CDR3 is CASSGPGGEQFF. The CDR3 DNA reads as TGTGCCAGCAGCGGTCCCGGTGGTGAGCAGTTCTTC.

The chain is built from TRBV5-1 and TRBJ1-4; D not resolved. V lost 0 bases to trimming and J lost 6 bases, with 15 bases between them. The CDR3 contains 16 residues. Germline V gives CDR1 SGHRS, CDR2 YFSETQ. CDR3 nucleotide sequence: TGCGCCAGCAGCTTGGCCGGGGAGGGAGTTGATGAAAAACTGTTTTTT. Protein: CASSLAGEGVDEKLFF.

This chain joins TRBV7-8 and TRBJ2-1, with 14 bases matching TRBD2. Germline V CDR1 and CDR2: SGHVS, FQNEAQ. The CDR3 is made up of 20 amino acids. Trimming removed 4 bases from V and 2 bases from J; junction bases left unmatched: 13. The CDR3 nucleotides are TGTGCCAGCAGCTCAAGGACCGGGACTAGCGGGAGCGGGGCCTACAATGAGCAGTTCTTC. This translates into CASSSRTGTSGSGAYNEQFF. Full variable domain (outside the CDR3, taken from reference TRBV7-8 and TRBJ2-1): GAGVSQSPRYKVAKRGQDVALRCDPISGHVSLFWYQQALGQGPEFLTYFQNEAQLDKSGLPSDRFFAERPEGSVSTLKIQRTQQEDSAVYLCASSSRTGTSGSGAYNEQFFGPGTRLTVL.

The rearrangement links TRBV9 to TRBJ1-2; 7 positions agree with TRBD1. Germline-derived CDR1 and CDR2 are SGDLS and YYNGEE. J gave up 4 bases and V 3 bases, and 6 bases lay outside the gene matches. CDR3 length: 14 amino acids. The CDR3 region is CASSAGGTAYGYTF. CDR3 in DNA: TGTGCCAGCAGCGCCGGAGGGACAGCCTATGGCTACACCTTC.

This clone occurred once. The chain combines TRBV5-1 with TRBJ1-2; no clear D. The CDR3 consists of 13 residues. The V gene lost 3 bases and the J gene lost 7 bases, with 13 bases spanning the gap. Germline V CDR1 and CDR2: SGHRS, YFSETQ. CDR3 residues: CASSSYLEGGYTF. The CDR3 DNA follows: TGCGCCAGCAGCTCCTATTTGGAGGGTGGCTACACCTTC. The whole variable domain, remainder taken from reference TRBV5-1 and TRBJ1-2, is KAGVTQTPRYLIKTRGQQVTLSCSPISGHRSVSWYQQTPGQGLQFLFEYFSETQRNKGNFPGRFSGRQFSNSRSEMNVSTLELGDSALYLCASSSYLEGGYTFGSGTRLTVV.

The genes are TRBV3-1 (or the pseudogene TRBV3-2) and TRBJ2-3; D is unclear. Germline CDR1 LGHDT, CDR2 YNNKEL (reference sequence). The V end lost 5 bases, the J end lost 4 bases, and 13 bases lay between the germline ends. The CDR3 has 14 amino acids. The CDR3 spells CASSSRVDPDTQYF. CDR3 nucleotide sequence: TGTGCCAGCAGCTCTAGAGTAGATCCAGATACGCAGTATTTT.

V usage is TRBV6-5 and J usage is TRBJ1-5; TRBD1 agrees at 7 bases. The junction had 9 bases not matched to a gene; V was cut back by 6 bases and J by 4 bases. Germline CDR1 and CDR2: MNHEY and SVGAGI. The CDR3 is made up of 15 amino acids. The CDR3 region has the DNA TGTGCCAGCAGACCGGTTGTACAGGGGAATCAGCCCCAGCATTTT. Residues: CASRPVVQGNQPQHF.

The chain carries TRBV28 and TRBJ2-7, with a tentative D call TRBD2 (6 bases). Trimming stripped 2 bases from V and 5 bases from J, with 19 bases between. The CDR3 spans 16 residues. From germline, CDR1 is MDHEN and CDR2 SYDVKM. This chain's CDR3 is CASSLISGTTGDEQYF. As DNA, the CDR3 is TGTGCCAGCAGTTTAATCTCCGGGACCACGGGAGACGAGCAGTACTTC.

The CDR3 DNA is TGCAGCGTGGGGACTAGCGGAAGGGGCCAACGGGAGACCCAGTACTTC. This translates into CSVGTSGRGQRETQYF. The genes are TRBV29-1 and TRBJ2-5; 11 nucleotides agree with TRBD2. V trimming: 6 bases; J trimming: 5 bases; junction bases outside the gene matches: 14. Germline CDR1 and CDR2: SQVTM and ANQGSEA. The CDR3 has 16 amino acids.

In its sample, this clone was seen many times. The chain uses TRBV11-2 and TRBJ2-7, with D possibly matching TRBD1 (5 bases). The CDR3 has 14 residues. Germline CDR1 SGHAT, CDR2 FQNNGV. The germline V and J ends were trimmed by 6 bases and 3 bases, with 15 bases remaining between them. In DNA form, the CDR3 reads TGTGCCAGCAGGCTTTATAGGGGCAGCTACGAGCAGTACGTC. Amino acids: CASRLYRGSYEQYV.

This rearrangement joins TRBV14 to TRBJ1-6; TRBD1 might be the D (5 bases). V gave up 0 bases and J gave up 10 bases, with 10 bases separating them. Germline lookup yields CDR1 SGHDN and CDR2 FVKESK. The CDR3 totals 14 residues. CDR3 region: CASSQEGLRSPLHF. CDR3 DNA: TGTGCCAGCAGCCAAGAGGGGCTGCGGTCACCCCTCCACTTT.

This rearrangement joins TRBV2 to TRBJ2-1; D unresolved. The length of the CDR3 is 11 residues. From germline, CDR1 is SNHLY and CDR2 FYNNEI. Trimming shortened V by 6 bases and J by 5 bases, and 5 bases separated the two germline ends. CDR3: CASRQHNEQFF. The CDR3 nucleotides are TGTGCCAGCAGACAGCACAATGAGCAGTTCTTC. Full variable domain (missing parts from reference TRBV2 and TRBJ2-1): EPEVTQTPSHQVTQMGQEVILRCVPISNHLYFYWYRQILGQKVEFLVSFYNNEISEKSEIFDDQFSVERPDGSNFTLKIRSTKLEDSAMYFCASRQHNEQFFGPGTRLTVL.

The chain is built from TRBV15 and TRBJ1-1; tentative D call: TRBD1 (5 bases). CDR3 length: 13 residues. V was clipped by 3 bases and J by 4 bases, with 9 bases between them. The V gene's germline CDR1 is LNHNV and CDR2 YYDKDF (reference sequence). The CDR3 DNA reads as TGTGCCACCAGCAGTCGGGGGGGCACTGAAGCTTTCTTT. Translated, it gives CATSSRGGTEAFF.

The chain recombines TRBV28 with TRBJ1-2; D is uncertain. Germline V CDR1 and CDR2: MDHEN, SYDVKM. The germline V and J ends were trimmed by 9 bases and 0 bases, with 11 bases remaining between them. The CDR3 contains 13 residues. The CDR3: CASTPVSNYGYTF. CDR3 nucleotide sequence: TGTGCCAGTACTCCGGTATCTAACTATGGCTACACCTTC.

The chain links TRBV9 to TRBJ1-4, with no clear D. Germline values: CDR1 SGDLS, CDR2 YYNGEE. CDR3 size: 14 residues. Trimming stripped 4 bases from V and 3 bases from J, with 10 bases between. CDR3 loop: CASSSSGANEKLFF. In DNA, the CDR3 is TGTGCCAGCAGCTCCTCCGGGGCTAATGAAAAACTGTTTTTT.

The V call is TRBV11-2, the J call TRBJ2-3, with TRBD2 identical over 7 bases. Germline CDR1 and CDR2: SGHAT and FQNNGV. This CDR3 spans 16 amino acids. The trim removed 5 bases at V and 1 base at J, leaving 9 bases unmatched. This CDR3 reads CASSPRASGRTDTQYF. Here the CDR3 DNA reads TGTGCCAGCAGCCCCCGGGCTAGCGGACGCACAGATACGCAGTATTTT. The entire variable domain, with the rest obtained from reference TRBV11-2 and TRBJ2-3, is as follows: EAGVAQSPRYKIIEKRQSVAFWCNPISGHATLYWYQQILGQGPKLLIQFQNNGVVDDSQLPKDRFSAERLKGVDSTLKIQPAKLEDSAVYLCASSPRASGRTDTQYFGPGTRLTVL.

The J gene is TRBJ2-5, the V gene TRBV19; 10 bases map to TRBD2. The length of the CDR3 is 16 residues. CDR1 is LNHDA and CDR2 is SQIVND in the germline V gene (reference sequence). J was trimmed by 5 bases and V by 6 bases; bases with no gene match: 12. As DNA, the CDR3 is TGTGCCAGTAGACGACTAGCGGGCCGTGCGGGGGAGACCCAGTACTTC. Its translation: CASRRLAGRAGETQYF.

The sample holds one count of this clone. The chain employs TRBV11-1 and TRBJ1-1, with a tentative D call TRBD1 (5 bases). The germline V gene has CDR1 SGHAT and CDR2 FQDESV (reference sequence). CDR3 length: 14 residues. V shed 5 bases and J shed 6 bases, with 16 bases lying between them. The CDR3 DNA follows: TGTGCCAGCAGCGTATATACAGGCAGCCCTGAAGCTTTCTTT. This gives the protein CASSVYTGSPEAFF.

V usage is TRBV7-3 and J usage is TRBJ1-1; no clear D. The germline V gene encodes CDR1 SGHTA and CDR2 FQGTGA. CDR3 size: 13 residues. V lost 5 bases and J lost 2, with 9 bases in between. CDR3 in DNA: TGTGCCAGCAGCCCCCACTACAACACTGAAGCTTTCTTT. This codes for CASSPHYNTEAFF. The full variable domain, with the rest looked up from reference TRBV7-3 and TRBJ1-1, is GAGVSQTPSNKVTEKGKYVELRCDPISGHTALYWYRQSLGQGPEFLIYFQGTGAADDSGLPNDRFFAVRPEGSVSTLKIQRTERGDSAVYLCASSPHYNTEAFFGQGTRLTVV.

The chain employs TRBV10-1 and TRBJ2-1; 13 bases are shared with TRBD2. The junction had 11 bases not matched to a gene; V was cut back by 6 bases and J by 0 bases. CDR3 length equals 19 residues. Germline V CDR1 and CDR2: WNHNN, SYGVQD (reference sequence). Here the CDR3 DNA reads TGCGCCAGCAGCCACGGACTAGCGGGAGTCCCCATCTCCTACAATGAGCAGTTCTTC. Amino acids: CASSHGLAGVPISYNEQFF.

The rearrangement uses TRBV19 and TRBJ1-2; D not certain. Trimming pared 5 bases from V and 2 bases from J, leaving 12 bases between. Germline CDR1 LNHDA, CDR2 SQIVND (reference sequence). There are 14 residues in the CDR3. The CDR3: CASSFGRGNYGYTF. The CDR3 DNA reads TGTGCCAGTAGTTTCGGTCGAGGAAACTATGGCTACACCTTC.

J is TRBJ1-1 and V is TRBV18; a weak D match, TRBD1 (6 bases). The V end lost 0 bases, the J end lost 7 bases, and 9 bases lay between the germline ends. This CDR3 contains 13 residues. Germline V gene data show CDR1 as KGHSH and CDR2 as LQKENI. CDR3 residues: CASSPPGRGEAFF. The CDR3 DNA sequence: TGTGCCAGCTCACCACCGGGCAGGGGTGAAGCTTTCTTT.

This clone appeared once. The DNA of the CDR3 is TGCAGCGTTGAAGACAGGGGGTCCGTGGCCAACGTCCTGACTTTC. It encodes CSVEDRGSVANVLTF. The genes are TRBV29-1 and TRBJ2-6; 7 nucleotides match TRBD1. CDR1 SQVTM and CDR2 ANQGSEA come from the germline V gene. Trimming at V came to 0 bases and at J to 6 bases, leaving 5 bases not matched to a gene. There are 15 residues in the CDR3.

CDR3 sequence (DNA): TGTGCCAGCAGCGTTCGGGGAGCTACCTACAATGAGCAGTTCTTC. Encoded protein: CASSVRGATYNEQFF. The genes are TRBV9 and TRBJ2-1, with a possible D match to TRBD2 (5 bases). V lost 2 bases to trimming and J lost 2 bases, with 11 bases between them. Germline V CDR1 and CDR2: SGDLS, YYNGEE. This CDR3 has 15 amino acids.